The 5 T cell receptor beta chains in this list originate from one sample, sequenced in a study of shared clonotypes between healthy human individuals. Produced via immunoSEQ multiplex PCR; TCRdb's table is partial and in-frame only. Altogether around 1,100,000 clones are present, roughly 80% being singletons, with the ten largest covering roughly 0.82%. Sequencing used memory CD4+ T cells from PBMCs. The subset: CD45RA-negative fraction. These receptors all come from a man aged 18 to 29 in good health. Some clones in this sample may be carry-over from other donors' samples.

In the case of this clone: A read error is possible here, since a much larger clone lies one base away. This chain connects TRBV4-2 to TRBJ1-1; D unresolved. CDR1 and CDR2 (germline): LGHNA, YNFKEQ. V gave up 5 bases and J gave up 3 bases, with 13 bases separating them. The CDR3 consists of 14 residues. The CDR3 region has the DNA TGTGCCAGCAGCTTAGCCGGGTTTCACACTGAAGCTTTCTTT. Encoded protein: CASSLAGFHTEAFF.

The chain is built from TRBV29-1 and TRBJ1-2; D ambiguous. CDR3 length equals 15 residues. Germline V CDR1 and CDR2: SQVTM, ANQGSEA. Trimming cost V 6 bases and J 8 bases, with 25 bases left between them. For the CDR3, the DNA is TGCAGCGTCGATAGAGTTGGACGGTCGTCTGGCGGCTACACCTTC. Amino acid sequence: CSVDRVGRSSGGYTF. The full variable domain, completed using reference TRBV29-1 and TRBJ1-2, is SAVISQKPSRDICQRGTSLTIQCQVDSQVTMMFWYRQQPGQSLTLIATANQGSEATYESGFVIDKFPISRPNLTFSTLTVSNMSPEDSSIYLCSVDRVGRSSGGYTFGSGTRLTVV.

This chain links TRBV4-1 with TRBJ1-5; no firm D call. Germline CDR1 and CDR2: MGHRA and YSYEKL. The CDR3 covers 15 residues. With 4 bases removed from V and 1 base from J, the gap between germline ends came to 11 bases. CDR3 in DNA: TGCGCCAGCAGCCCCGGAGGCTGGAGCAATCAGCCCCAGCATTTT. Translation gives CASSPGGWSNQPQHF.

This clone was counted between two and nine times. The chain recombines TRBV19 with TRBJ1-5, with D possibly TRBD1 on 5 matching bases. CDR3 length: 15 amino acids. V lost 8 bases, J lost 0 bases, and 14 bases lay in between. The germline V gene encodes CDR1 LNHDA and CDR2 SQIVND (reference sequence). The CDR3 sequence: CASGPGRGSNQPQHF. CDR3 in DNA: TGTGCCAGTGGGCCAGGGCGGGGTAGCAATCAGCCCCAGCATTTT.

J is TRBJ1-1 and V is TRBV5-1; D call uncertain. The V and J ends lost 0 bases and 8 bases respectively, with 8 bases between them. The CDR3 covers 12 residues. CDR1 and CDR2 (germline): SGHRS, YFSETQ. In nucleotides, the CDR3 is TGCGCCAGCAGCTTGGGAGGCCTCGAAGCTTTCTTT. It specifies CASSLGGLEAFF.